Listed below are T cell receptor beta chains from one sample, sequenced in a study of cytomegalovirus exposure and HLA in healthy donors. Here immunoSEQ multiplex PCR was the method, and the copy in TCRdb shows in-frame clones only, minus some. The profile shows more than 95,000 clones, 60% to 80% of them singletons. Sequencing was performed on PBMCs. The receptors were gathered from a man in his thirties or forties in good health and CMV-seronegative. CDR3s include the opening cysteine and the closing phenylalanine or tryptophan. The order of the fields is D gene, clone size, V gene, J gene, CDR3 DNA, CDR3 protein. The D gene is left open where the match is weak. Clone size, where shown, is once, few, many, or a class for clones that have expanded.

-	-	TRBV30	TRBJ1-6	TGTGCCTGGAGCCCCGGACAGTCTAATTCCCCCCCCCACTTT	CAWSPGQSNSPPHF
TRBD2	-	TRBV19	TRBJ2-3	TGTGCCAGTAGTATGGGACTAGCGGCGCTTTTGGATACGCAGTATTTT	CASSMGLAALLDTQYF
-	-	TRBV7-9	TRBJ2-7	TGTGCCAGCAAATTGGACAACAACGAGCAGTACTTC	CASKLDNNEQYF
TRBD2	few	TRBV9	TRBJ2-7	TGTGCCAGCAGCGCCAGCGGGGGGTCCTACGAGCAGTACTTC	CASSASGGSYEQYF
-	-	TRBV6-1	TRBJ2-7	TGTGCCAGCAGTGAATTCAACAGGGAAGGGGAGCAGTACTTC	CASSEFNREGEQYF
TRBD1	-	TRBV28	TRBJ1-1	TGTGCCAGCAGTCCGCCCCGGCAGGGGGCATGGACTGAAGCTTTCTTT	CASSPPRQGAWTEAFF
-	-	TRBV28	TRBJ2-7	TGTGCCAGCAGCCTCCACCGGGGGACTTACGAGCAGTACTTC	CASSLHRGTYEQYF
-	-	TRBV13	TRBJ1-1	TGTGCCAGCAGCTTTGAACGCGATTTTGGGAACACTGAAGCTTTCTTT	CASSFERDFGNTEAFF
-	-	TRBV19	TRBJ1-5	TGTGCCAGTAGTATGGGGCAGCTTGAGTGGAGCAATCAGCCCCAGCATTTT	CASSMGQLEWSNQPQHF
-	-	TRBV5-1	TRBJ1-2	TGCGCCAGCAGCTTGAGCGGGTCAGCTAACTATGGCTACACCTTC	CASSLSGSANYGYTF
TRBD2	-	TRBV10-2	TRBJ2-1	TGCGCCAGCGGCCTAGCGGTCGGTCACAATGAGCAGTTCTTC	CASGLAVGHNEQFF
-	once	TRBV14	TRBJ2-7	TGTGCCAGCAGCCCCCCCTTGAGTTACGAGCAGTACTTC	CASSPPLSYEQYF
TRBD1	-	TRBV4-1	TRBJ1-6	TGCGCCAGCAGTGGGACAGGGATATATAATTCACCCCTCCACTTT	CASSGTGIYNSPLHF
TRBD1	-	TRBV4-1	TRBJ2-7	TGCGCCAGCAGCCCCCGGACCCAGGGACAGGCCTCCTACGAGCAGTACTTC	CASSPRTQGQASYEQYF
TRBD1	-	TRBV28	TRBJ2-7	TGTGCCAGCAGTCAGGGGGCCTACGAGCAGTACTTC	CASSQGAYEQYF
-	-	TRBV15	TRBJ2-7	TGTGCCACCAGAAGAGATCGAGTTTCCTACGAGCAGTACTTC	CATRRDRVSYEQYF
-	few	TRBV28	TRBJ1-2	TGTGCCAGTCTGGGCTCAGGGCCCGCGAACTATGGCTACACCTTC	CASLGSGPANYGYTF
-	-	TRBV19	TRBJ1-5	TGTGCCAGTAGTCCAGGTATTAGGCAGCCCCAGCATTTT	CASSPGIRQPQHF
TRBD1	-	TRBV28	TRBJ1-5	TGTGCCAGCAGCCATCCGGGACAGGCCAATCAGCCCCAGCATTTT	CASSHPGQANQPQHF
-	-	TRBV18	TRBJ2-7	TGTGCCAGCTCACCGACGGGAAAGAGCTCCTACGAGCAGTACTTC	CASSPTGKSSYEQYF
-	-	TRBV9	TRBJ1-6	TGTGCCAGCAGCGTAACCAGTAATTCACCCCTCCACTTT	CASSVTSNSPLHF
-	-	TRBV28	TRBJ1-2	TGTGCCAGTTCCCAATACTATGGCTACACCTTC	CASSQYYGYTF
TRBD1	-	TRBV27	TRBJ2-7	TGTGCCAGCAGCCGGACAGGGGGTCGCGAGCAGTACTTC	CASSRTGGREQYF
-	-	TRBV18	TRBJ1-3	TGTGCCAGCTCACCGATGCGGAACACCATATATTTT	CASSPMRNTIYF
-	few	TRBV9	TRBJ1-1	TGTGCCAGCAGCGTAGTGCCGTCGGGGACTGAAGCTTTCTTT	CASSVVPSGTEAFF
TRBD1	-	TRBV7-8	TRBJ1-2	TGTGCCAGCAGCTCCCAGGGGGTGCCATTTAACTATGGCTACACCTTC	CASSSQGVPFNYGYTF
TRBD1	-	TRBV13	TRBJ1-2	TGTGCCAGCAGCGCGGGACAGGATTATAACTATGGCTACACCTTC	CASSAGQDYNYGYTF
-	few	TRBV10-1	TRBJ1-5	TGCGCCAGCAGTGAAGCAAATCAGCCCCAGCATTTT	CASSEANQPQHF
TRBD1	-	TRBV5-1	TRBJ1-2	TGCGCCAGCAGCCCGACAGGGGGGAACTATGGCTACACCTTC	CASSPTGGNYGYTF
-	once	TRBV21-1	TRBJ1-5	TGTGCCAGCAGCCGACAGGTCAATCAGCCCCAGCATTTT	CASSRQVNQPQHF
TRBD2	few	TRBV11-3	TRBJ2-5	TGTGCCAGCAGCTTAGGGGGGGGACGGGAAGAGACCCAGTACTTC	CASSLGGGREETQYF
TRBD1	-	TRBV6-5	TRBJ2-5	TGTGCCAGCAGTTATCACTCGGACAGGGGGGAGACCCAGTACTTC	CASSYHSDRGETQYF
TRBD2	-	TRBV7-3	TRBJ2-3	TGTGCCAGCAGCTTAATGGCTAGCGGGGGCCGGGGCACAGATACGCAGTATTTT	CASSLMASGGRGTDTQYF
TRBD1	once	TRBV6-6	TRBJ1-2	TGTGCCAGCAGTCCGACAGGGGTGGTTGGCTACACCTTC	CASSPTGVVGYTF
TRBD2	-	TRBV28	TRBJ2-7	TGTGCCAGCCGAAGGTTAGCGGGGGCAGTATACGAGCAGTACTTC	CASRRLAGAVYEQYF
TRBD1	-	TRBV5-1	TRBJ1-2	TGCGCCAGCAGCTTGGTCCGGACAGGGGGCACTAACTATGGCTACACCTTC	CASSLVRTGGTNYGYTF
TRBD1	-	TRBV7-8	TRBJ2-5	TGTGCCAGCAGCTTAGCTTTTACAGGGGTTTGGGAGACCCAGTACTTC	CASSLAFTGVWETQYF
TRBD1	-	TRBV5-6	TRBJ2-7	TGTGCCAGCAGCCTAGGGGACAGGGGTTACGAGCAGTACTTC	CASSLGDRGYEQYF
-	few	TRBV11-2	TRBJ1-4	TGTGCCAGCAGCCCCACCCTTTTGGAGAACTATAATGAAAAACTGTTTTTT	CASSPTLLENYNEKLFF
-	-	TRBV28	TRBJ1-2	TGTGCCAGCAGCCTGGGGGTGGGGGGACGATATGGCTACACCTTC	CASSLGVGGRYGYTF
-	-	TRBV5-1	TRBJ1-5	TGCGCCAGCAGCTTATCTGGCAATAGCAATCAGCCCCAGCATTTT	CASSLSGNSNQPQHF
-	once	TRBV7-9	TRBJ2-7	TGTGCCAGCAGCCAATCAGGGGCGCGGGTATACGAGCAGTACTTC	CASSQSGARVYEQYF
-	-	TRBV7-9	TRBJ1-2	TGTGCCAGCAGCCCTCAACCGGGACTCACTTTGGGGGGCTACACCTTC	CASSPQPGLTLGGYTF
-	once	TRBV6-1	TRBJ1-1	TGTGCCAGCAGGGAAGACAGTCTCACTGAAGCTTTCTTT	CASREDSLTEAFF
TRBD2	-	TRBV5-4	TRBJ2-5	TGTGCCAGCAGCTTGGGTGCGGGGGAAGAGACCCAGTACTTC	CASSLGAGEETQYF
TRBD2	-	TRBV6-5	TRBJ2-3	TGTGCCAGCAGTTCCGGGGGGTTCACAGATACGCAGTATTTT	CASSSGGFTDTQYF
-	-	TRBV6-1	TRBJ2-7	TGTGCCAGCAGTGAAGGGTTAGCGCTCGGAGCGGGCCAAACGTACTTC	CASSEGLALGAGQTYF
TRBD1	-	TRBV7-9	TRBJ2-5	TGTGCCAGCAGCTTAGAGGGGGCCGGCGAGACCCAGTACTTC	CASSLEGAGETQYF